The next 13 T cell receptor beta chains were all read from a single sample in a study of blood T cells in healthy people across ages. A second PCR of 7 to 11 cycles used a sample-barcoded 5' primer and a J-beta primer mix. TCRdb fed the 5' RACE reads into MiXCR, producing one record per CDR3 protein. The sample consists of 850,000 or so distinct CDR3 sequences, 29% of them appearing once. Sequencing used blood. The receptors were sampled from a woman of 80 years or more in good health.

Points on this clonotype: A single base separates this from a much larger clone, so it may be a read error. The chain couples TRBV30 to TRBJ1-2; a possible D gene is TRBD1 (6 bases). V lost 7 bases and J lost 4, with 16 bases in between. The CDR3 covers 13 residues. Germline V lookup: CDR1 GTSNPN, CDR2 SVGIG (reference sequence). CDR3 sequence (DNA): TGTGCCTTCCGGGGCAGGGGAGTCTATGGCTACACCTTC. Amino acid sequence: CAFRGRGVYGYTF.

This clonotype has just a few counts. The V gene is TRBV15, the J gene TRBJ1-5; TRBD1 matches at 7 bases. Germline V gene data show CDR1 as LNHNV and CDR2 as YYDKDF (reference sequence). The CDR3 length is 15 residues. The J segment lost 0 bases and the V segment lost 3 bases, leaving 2 bases of the junction unmatched. CDR3 bases: TGTGCCACCAGCAGGGGACAGATTAGCAATCAGCCCCAGCATTTT. Amino acids: CATSRGQISNQPQHF.

The CDR3 DNA follows: TGCGCCAGCAGCTTGTCAGGGCGCAGTGAGCAGTTCTTC. As protein: CASSLSGRSEQFF. The rearrangement joins TRBV5-1 to TRBJ2-1; tentative D call: TRBD1 (5 bases). The CDR3 is made up of 13 amino acids. The ends were cut back, 1 base at V and 9 bases at J, with 11 bases in the middle. CDR1 SGHRS and CDR2 YFSETQ come from the germline V gene.

This clonotype was seen only a few times. It may be a read error: a sequence one base away is much more abundant. This chain uses TRBV6-5 with TRBJ2-1; no clear D gene. Trimming left V 0 bases short and J 6 bases short, with 9 bases between. Germline CDR1 is MNHEY and CDR2 is SVGAGI. The CDR3 length is 14 residues. CDR3 in DNA: TGTGCCAGCAGTTACTCGATCGGGTGCAATGAGCAGTTCTTC. Translating gives CASSYSIGCNEQFF.

This chain links TRBV10-3 with TRBJ2-7, with TRBD2 as a possible D gene (7 bases). Germline CDR1 is ENHRY and CDR2 is SYGVKD. The CDR3 runs to 23 residues. Trimming took off 1 base at V and 4 bases at J, with 38 bases between the two ends. In DNA, the CDR3 is TGTGCCATCAGTGAGTTCTCGCGGGGGAGACAGGTGGGCAGAACAGTCTCTTTTTACGAGCAGTACTTC. It translates to CAISEFSRGRQVGRTVSFYEQYF.

The chain uses TRBV3-1 and TRBJ2-1; 12 nucleotides agree with TRBD2. V shed 5 bases and J 4 bases; nucleotides not matched to a gene: 12. The CDR3 totals 18 residues. CDR1 and CDR2 from the germline V gene are LGHDT and YNNKEL (reference sequence). The CDR3 sequence is CASSSRLAGAERYNEQFF. CDR3 in DNA: TGTGCCAGCAGCTCGAGACTAGCGGGAGCCGAACGTTACAATGAGCAGTTCTTC.

This clonotype was counted at least ten times. This chain links TRBV13 with TRBJ2-7, with TRBD1 as a possible D gene (7 bases). The V gene's germline CDR1 is PRHDT and CDR2 FYEKMQ (reference sequence). This CDR3 has 15 amino acids. Trimming left V 0 bases short and J 1 base short, with 10 bases between. For the CDR3, the DNA is TGTGCCAGCAGCTTAGGGCAGGGGGGATCCTACGAGCAGTACTTC. This translates into CASSLGQGGSYEQYF.

Concerning this clonotype itself: An end of the junction does not agree with germline; a read error may underlie this. This chain uses TRBV3-1 with TRBJ2-1; 7 bases align to TRBD2. The germline V gene has CDR1 LGHDT and CDR2 YNNKEL (reference sequence). The CDR3 loop spans 14 amino acids. The CDR3 bases are TGTACCAGCAGCCAAGGGACTACAGTTGGGACCCAGTTCTTC. It specifies CTSSQGTTVGTQFF.

CDR3: CASSLALGQRVYEQYF. The CDR3 bases are TGTGCCAGCAGCTTAGCGCTCGGGCAACGGGTCTACGAGCAGTACTTC. This sequence joins TRBV7-2 and TRBJ2-7; D is undetermined. The CDR3 extends over 16 amino acids. CDR1 is SGHTA, CDR2 FQGNSA, per germline. Trimming pared 0 bases from V and 3 bases from J, leaving 15 bases between.

The J gene is TRBJ1-4, the V gene TRBV2; 7 bases line up with TRBD1. The CDR3 totals 14 residues. In germline, CDR1 is SNHLY, CDR2 FYNNEI. With V trimmed by 6 bases and J by 11 bases, 12 bases remained unmatched. CDR3 loop: CASSARQGGWKLFF. In DNA, the CDR3 is TGTGCCAGCAGCGCCCGACAGGGCGGGTGGAAACTGTTTTTT.

Remarks on this clonotype: A much larger clone differs by one base, so this may be a read error. The V and J genes are TRBV20-1 and TRBJ2-5; TRBD2 aligns across 16 bases. Trimming removed 5 bases from V and 11 bases from J; junction bases left unmatched: 14. Looked up from germline, CDR1 is DFQATT and CDR2 is SNEGSKA (reference sequence). This CDR3 is 16 amino acids long. The CDR3 nucleotides read TGCAGTGCTCCGGGACTAGCGGGGGGGTCTTACAATGAGCAGTACTTC. It specifies CSAPGLAGGSYNEQYF.

This clonotype has a count of ten or more. The rearrangement uses TRBV5-4 and TRBJ2-3; 9 positions agree with TRBD2. CDR3 length: 16 residues. The ends lost 0 bases at V and 7 bases at J; junction bases unmatched: 9. CDR1 is SGHNT and CDR2 is YYREEE in the germline V gene (reference sequence). For the CDR3, the DNA is TGTGCCAGCAGCTTGGCCTCGAGCGGGGGGTACTATACGCAGTATTTT. Translating it yields CASSLASSGGYYTQYF.

This clonotype is a singleton in its sample. CDR3 amino acids: CSATTLQLRETQYF. The CDR3 region has the DNA TGCAGTGCCACAACGCTACAACTCCGGGAGACCCAGTACTTC. The V gene is TRBV20-1, the J gene TRBJ2-5; D gene uncertain. CDR1 is DFQATT, CDR2 SNEGSKA, per germline (reference sequence). This CDR3 comprises 14 residues. Deletions cut 6 bases from V and 5 bases from J, with 19 bases between.